Each of the 19 T cell receptor beta chains below was sequenced from the same sample in a study of CD8+CD57+ T cells in acquired aplastic anemia. Patients chosen for sequencing had CD8+CD57+ cells that had expanded, as shown by flow cytometry. Genomic DNA acted as the template from which TCR beta VDJ combination and CDR3 sequence profiling were carried out. TCRdb processed the reads anew with MiXCR; each CDR3 protein has one entry. Counted here are approximately 170,000 distinct CDR3 sequences, roughly half occurring once; the ten biggest clones make up about 2.9%. What was sequenced was sorted CD4+, CD8+, or CD8+CD57+ T cells (not recorded which) from PBMCs. The receptors here all came from a human donor with aplastic anemia.

CDR3 in DNA: TGTGCCAGCAGTGAGGGGCGGAGGGCCACTGAAGCTTTCTTT. It is translated as CASSEGRRATEAFF. J is TRBJ1-1 and V is TRBV2; D is perhaps TRBD1 (5 bases). In germline, CDR1 is SNHLY, CDR2 FYNNEI. The V end lost 3 bases, the J end lost 4 bases, and 12 bases lay between the germline ends. The CDR3 is made up of 14 amino acids. Combining the CDR3 with reference TRBV2 and TRBJ1-1 gives the whole variable domain EPEVTQTPSHQVTQMGQEVILRCVPISNHLYFYWYRQILGQKVEFLVSFYNNEISEKSEIFDDQFSVERPDGSNFTLKIRSTKLEDSAMYFCASSEGRRATEAFFGQGTRLTVV.

J is TRBJ2-3 and V is TRBV24-1; 8 bases are shared with TRBD1. CDR1 and CDR2 from the germline V gene are KGHDR and SFDVKD. There are 15 residues in the CDR3. V was clipped by 0 bases and J by 4 bases; unmatched bases: 2. This CDR3 reads CATSDLPGGADTQYF. CDR3 nucleotide sequence: TGTGCCACCAGTGATTTGCCAGGGGGCGCAGATACGCAGTATTTT.

This clonotype appeared once. Germline is not matched at one junction end, which may reflect a read error. This sequence joins TRBV29-1 and TRBJ1-1; no clear D. Germline V gene data show CDR1 as SQVTM and CDR2 as ANQGSEA. CDR3 length: 12 amino acids. As DNA, the CDR3 is TGCAGCGTCGAAGCCCCCCCAGGACAAGCTTTCTTT. Protein sequence: CSVEAPPGQAFF.

This chain uses TRBV10-2 with TRBJ2-7, with D maybe TRBD2 (6 bases). CDR3 length: 13 amino acids. Trimming removed 2 bases from V and 7 bases from J, with 12 bases in between. Germline V gene data show CDR1 as WSHSY and CDR2 as SAAADI. The CDR3 DNA sequence: TGCGCCAGCAGTGAGCGGGGGACGGGAGAGCAGTACTTC. This gives the protein CASSERGTGEQYF.

In regard to this clonotype: The junction and the germline gene differ at one end; a read error may be behind it. The chain couples TRBV4-3 to TRBJ1-2; D remains ambiguous. CDR3 length equals 13 residues. CDR1 and CDR2 (germline): LGHNA, YSLEER. This CDR3 reads CASSQDRNYGYIF. The CDR3 coding sequence is TGCGCCAGCAGCCAAGACAGGAACTATGGCTACATCTTC.

This clonotype was observed many times. This sequence joins TRBV15 and TRBJ2-3; D possibly corresponds to TRBD2 (6 bases). The CDR3 is 16 amino acids. V was clipped by 0 bases and J by 5 bases, with 15 bases between them. The germline V gene has CDR1 LNHNV and CDR2 YYDKDF (reference sequence). CDR3: CATSRDQAGWGDTQYF. CDR3 DNA sequence: TGTGCCACCAGCAGAGATCAGGCGGGGTGGGGAGATACGCAGTATTTT.

This clonotype was detected ten times or more. The chain uses TRBV7-9 and TRBJ1-5, with TRBD1 identical over 10 bases. CDR1 and CDR2 (germline): SEHNR, FQNEAQ (reference sequence). The CDR3 has 15 amino acids. J gave up 5 bases and V 3 bases, and 4 bases lay outside the gene matches. CDR3 residues: CASSFGQGDHQPQHF. In DNA, the CDR3 is TGTGCCAGCAGCTTCGGACAGGGGGATCATCAGCCCCAGCATTTT.

The rearrangement joins TRBV10-3 to TRBJ2-3; TRBD2 agrees at 7 bases. Germline CDR1 ENHRY, CDR2 SYGVKD. J lost 6 bases, V lost 10 bases, and 10 bases had no gene match. The CDR3 covers 13 residues. CDR3 residues: CATFSGEQDTQYF. CDR3 bases: TGTGCCACCTTCAGCGGGGAGCAGGATACGCAGTATTTT.

This clonotype was seen many times. This chain connects TRBV10-3 to TRBJ2-1, with 11 bases identical to TRBD1. V lost 2 bases and J lost 7; bases outside the gene matches: 7. Germline CDR1 and CDR2: ENHRY and SYGVKD. This CDR3 is built from 16 residues. The CDR3 sequence: CAISEPGTGGSNEQFF. The CDR3 DNA sequence: TGTGCCATCAGTGAGCCAGGGACAGGGGGTAGTAATGAGCAGTTCTTC.

This clonotype was detected ten times or more. The genes are TRBV15 and TRBJ1-1; D uncertain. This CDR3 spans 15 amino acids. With 4 bases removed from V and 5 bases from J, the gap between germline ends came to 17 bases. The V gene's germline CDR1 is LNHNV and CDR2 YYDKDF (reference sequence). The CDR3 loop reads CATSTPKGWGTEAFF. The CDR3 region has the DNA TGTGCCACCAGCACCCCAAAAGGTTGGGGAACTGAAGCTTTCTTT.

V usage is TRBV9 and J usage is TRBJ2-3, with D perhaps matching TRBD1 or TRBD2 (5 bases each). Germline lookup yields CDR1 SGDLS and CDR2 YYNGEE. The CDR3 is 12 residues long. V shed 0 bases and J shed 8 bases, with 7 bases lying between them. The CDR3 DNA reads TGTGCCAGCAGCGTAGGGGACGGTACGCAGTATTTT. Translating gives CASSVGDGTQYF.

In its sample, this clonotype was seen a few times. Given a much more abundant clone one base away, this may be a read error. The rearrangement joins TRBV7-2 to TRBJ1-5; TRBD1 might be the D (5 bases). CDR1 is SGHTA, CDR2 FQGNSA, per germline. This CDR3 has 14 residues. The CDR3 reads CPSSLGAGGQPQHF. The CDR3, as DNA: TGTCCCAGCAGCTTAGGGGCAGGAGGCCAGCCCCAGCATTTT.

This clonotype was counted ten times or more. The rearrangement joins TRBV5-5 to TRBJ2-2, with D possibly matching TRBD1 (5 bases). Germline CDR1 and CDR2: SGHKS and YYEKEE (reference sequence). The V and J ends lost 0 bases and 4 bases respectively, with 13 bases between them. This CDR3 region has 16 residues. The CDR3 here is CASSLGGGPATGELFF. CDR3 bases: TGTGCCAGCAGCTTGGGGGGCGGCCCTGCCACCGGGGAGCTGTTTTTT. Supplemented by reference TRBV5-5 and TRBJ2-2, the full variable domain reads DAGVTQSPTHLIKTRGQQVTLRCSPISGHKSVSWYQQVLGQGPQFIFQYYEKEERGRGNFPDRFSARQFPNYSSELNVNALLLGDSALYLCASSLGGGPATGELFFGEGSRLTVL.

The chain recombines TRBV2 with TRBJ1-2; D might be TRBD1 (5 bases). The V end lost 6 bases, the J end lost 6 bases, and 17 bases lay between the germline ends. CDR3 length equals 14 residues. Germline V gene data show CDR1 as SNHLY and CDR2 as FYNNEI. CDR3 sequence: CASSETTWGDGYTF. The CDR3 nucleotides are TGTGCCAGCAGCGAAACTACATGGGGCGATGGCTACACCTTC.

This clonotype has ten or more counts. The V and J genes are TRBV12-3 or TRBV12-4 and TRBJ1-5; possible D gene TRBD1, 6 bases. The CDR3 length is 15 residues. With 1 base removed from V and 1 base from J, the gap between germline ends came to 8 bases. The CDR3 region is CASSLVGASNQPQHF. CDR3 bases: TGTGCCAGCAGTTTAGTGGGGGCCAGCAATCAGCCCCAGCATTTT.

J is TRBJ1-4 and V is TRBV15; D not certain. This CDR3 spans 16 amino acids. Looked up from germline, CDR1 is LNHNV and CDR2 is YYDKDF (reference sequence). Trimming took 1 base from V and 0 from J, leaving 9 bases between them. CDR3 protein: CATSRGPSATNEKLFF. The CDR3 coding sequence is TGTGCCACCAGCAGAGGGCCCTCGGCAACTAATGAAAAACTGTTTTTT. Variable domain in full (rest from reference TRBV15 and TRBJ1-4): DAMVIQNPRYQVTQFGKPVTLSCSQTLNHNVMYWYQQKSSQAPKLLFHYYDKDFNNEADTPDNFQSRRPNTSFCFLDIRSPGLGDTAMYLCATSRGPSATNEKLFFGSGTQLSVL.

J is TRBJ2-7 and V is TRBV2; 9 bases align to TRBD1. The CDR3 runs to 13 residues. Germline V gene sequence: CDR1 SNHLY, CDR2 FYNNEI. The V and J ends lost 6 bases and 1 base, in that order; junction bases with no gene match: 1. CDR3 sequence (DNA): TGTGCCAGCAGGGGACAGGGATCCTACGAGCAGTACTTC. It is translated as CASRGQGSYEQYF.

The chain uses TRBV2 and TRBJ1-2; 12 positions match TRBD1. Germline V gene sequence: CDR1 SNHLY, CDR2 FYNNEI. The CDR3 is 13 residues long. V shed 6 bases, J shed 7 bases, and the junction held 3 bases outside the gene matches. The CDR3 DNA reads TGTGCCAGCAGGGGACAGGGGGCGGGTGGCTACACCTTC. Residues: CASRGQGAGGYTF.

This clonotype was seen ten or more times. J is TRBJ2-3 and V is TRBV5-1; perhaps TRBD2 as D (5 bases). Germline loops: CDR1 SGHRS, CDR2 YFSETQ. This CDR3 region has 15 residues. The V gene lost 0 bases and the J gene lost 1 base, with 9 bases spanning the gap. The CDR3 DNA is TGCGCCAGCAGCTTGGGAGGGAAGGGCACAGATACGCAGTATTTT. This encodes CASSLGGKGTDTQYF.